This note documents a single TCR beta chain sequence. TCRdb keeps only in-frame clones here, not all; method: immunoSEQ multiplex PCR. The sample lists 130,000 or so clones; approximately 79% were seen once. The data were obtained in a study of blood T cell repertoires in COVID-19. About the research overall: Acute and convalescent COVID-19 specimens originated in the United States, Italy and Spain. Sources were T cells, B-cell-depleted T cells, or PBMCs; the material itself was cDNA or gDNA.

CDR1 and CDR2 (germline): SGDLS, YYNGEE. The CDR3 contains 16 residues. V lost 1 base and J lost 4; bases outside the gene matches: 7. The chain couples TRBV9 to TRBJ1-1, with TRBD1 identical over 10 bases. Material: PBMCs or T cells enriched from blood (not recorded which). The TCR comes from a man aged 35 to 55 with acute COVID-19. CDR3 coding DNA: TGTGCCAGCAGCGTACGAGACAGGGGGCAGCGCACTGAAGCTTTCTTT. This encodes CASSVRDRGQRTEAFF.